This T cell receptor (beta chain) was retrieved from a study of blood T cell repertoires in COVID-19. Libraries were prepared by immunoSEQ multiplex PCR; TCRdb keeps only in-frame clonotypes and omits some of them. The sample has about 260,000 clones, about 86% seen once. The V and J ends lost 0 bases and 5 bases, in that order; junction bases with no gene match: 4. Germline V gives CDR1 SGHTA, CDR2 FQGTGA. The CDR3 is 16 amino acids. The rearrangement uses TRBV7-3 and TRBJ2-1, with 10 nucleotides matching TRBD2. The sequence was collected from a man aged 25-45 years with active or convalescent COVID-19. Sequenced input: peripheral blood. In nucleotides, the CDR3 is TGTGCCAGCAGCTTAACCCCAGCGGGGGGGGACAATGAGCAGTTCTTC. Translating gives CASSLTPAGGDNEQFF.